The rows below give T cell receptor beta chains drawn from one sample of a study of T cell responses to AZD1222 COVID-19 vaccine. Clones were sequenced by immunoSEQ multiplex PCR, and TCRdb holds only the in-frame ones, with some missing. This table holds nearly 110,000 clones, 80% to 95% found once. The sample was peripheral blood, taken 28 days after the second AZD1222 dose. Receptors were obtained from an adult who received the AZD1222 COVID-19 vaccine. The CDR3 runs from the conserved cysteine through the conserved F or W. The D gene is left open where the match is weak. The listing skips clone size in some rows; elsewhere it reads once, few, many or a size class.

v_gene	abundance	d_gene	j_gene	CDR3aa	CDR3nt
TRBV19	NA	NA	TRBJ1-1	CASSANPLLNTEAFF	TGTGCCAGTAGTGCCAACCCGTTACTGAACACTGAAGCTTTCTTT
TRBV19	once	NA	TRBJ1-4	CASRAGYTTNEKLFF	TGTGCCAGTAGGGCAGGTTACACAACTAATGAAAAACTGTTTTTT
TRBV6-2/TRBV6-3	NA	TRBD2	TRBJ2-1	CASSYAGTSGTGEQFF	TGTGCCAGCAGTTACGCCGGGACTAGCGGTACGGGGGAGCAGTTCTTC
TRBV4-3	NA	TRBD1	TRBJ1-2	CASSQLTDRADGYTF	TGCGCCAGCAGCCAATTAACAGACAGGGCTGATGGCTACACCTTC
TRBV19	NA	NA	TRBJ1-1	CASSIPGQMNTEAFF	TGTGCCAGTAGTATCCCCGGGCAAATGAACACTGAAGCTTTCTTT
TRBV4-3	NA	TRBD1	TRBJ1-2	CASSQDTGGGYGYTF	TGCGCCAGCAGCCAAGACACAGGGGGCGGCTATGGCTACACCTTC
TRBV6-5	NA	NA	TRBJ1-2	CASIRDTTNYGYTF	TGTGCCAGCATTCGGGACACTACTAACTATGGCTACACCTTC
TRBV5-1	NA	TRBD1	TRBJ1-5	CASSPGQVPGPQHF	TGCGCCAGCAGCCCGGGACAGGTCCCAGGGCCCCAGCATTTT
TRBV30	NA	NA	TRBJ1-6	CAWSVRPVTSDNSPLHF	TGTGCCTGGAGTGTAAGGCCTGTAACATCAGATAATTCACCCCTCCACTTT
TRBV4-2	NA	NA	TRBJ2-3	CASSQKQGRGATDTQYF	TGTGCCAGCAGCCAAAAGCAGGGGAGGGGGGCCACAGATACGCAGTATTTT
TRBV10-3	NA	NA	TRBJ1-6	CAISPQNRNSPLHF	TGTGCCATCAGTCCCCAAAACCGGAATTCACCCCTCCACTTT
TRBV25-1	NA	TRBD1	TRBJ1-2	CASSDGQGPYGYTF	TGTGCCAGCAGTGATGGACAGGGACCTTATGGCTACACCTTC
TRBV19	NA	NA	TRBJ1-2	CASSIAGELYGYTF	TGTGCCAGTAGTATAGCAGGGGAGCTCTATGGCTACACCTTC
TRBV7-9	NA	NA	TRBJ1-1	CASSFIQGNTEAFF	TGTGCCAGCAGCTTCATTCAGGGGAACACTGAAGCTTTCTTT
TRBV10-3	NA	TRBD1	TRBJ2-7	CAISPGQGVYEQYF	TGTGCCATCTCCCCCGGGCAGGGGGTCTACGAGCAGTACTTC
TRBV7-2	NA	TRBD2	TRBJ2-2	CASSPGLAGLNTGELFF	TGTGCCAGCAGTCCTGGACTAGCGGGGTTGAACACCGGGGAGCTGTTTTTT
TRBV11-3	NA	NA	TRBJ2-1	CASSPTGEYNEQFF	TGTGCCAGCAGCCCTACCGGGGAGTACAATGAGCAGTTCTTC
TRBV7-2	few	NA	TRBJ1-1	CASSPMAFEAFF	TGTGCCAGCAGCCCGATGGCTTTTGAAGCTTTCTTT
TRBV10-1	NA	NA	TRBJ1-6	CASSEIARTDHLSGNSPLHF	TGCGCCAGCAGTGAGATCGCTAGGACAGACCACCTATCGGGTAATTCACCCCTCCACTTT
TRBV28	NA	NA	TRBJ1-5	CASRTGTYNQPQHF	TGTGCCAGCCGGACCGGGACCTATAATCAGCCCCAGCATTTT
TRBV11-3	NA	NA	TRBJ2-1	CASSPGTYDNEQFF	TGTGCCAGCAGCCCGGGGACATACGACAATGAGCAGTTCTTC
TRBV7-2	NA	NA	TRBJ1-2	CASSLQGYGYTF	TGTGCCAGCAGCTTGCAAGGCTATGGCTACACCTTC
TRBV14	NA	TRBD1	TRBJ2-7	CASSQARGQAHEQYF	TGTGCCAGCAGCCAAGCCCGCGGACAGGCCCACGAGCAGTACTTC
TRBV12-3/TRBV12-4	few	NA	TRBJ1-1	CASRFRGTEAFF	TGTGCCAGCAGGTTCAGGGGCACTGAAGCTTTCTTT
TRBV19	NA	NA	TRBJ1-2	CASTPGPTNYGYTF	TGTGCCAGTACCCCGGGACCGACCAACTATGGCTACACCTTC
TRBV5-4	NA	NA	TRBJ1-2	CASSLAGVDGYTF	TGTGCCAGCAGCTTGGCAGGGGTAGATGGCTACACCTTC
TRBV18	NA	NA	TRBJ2-6	CASSPDLGGANVLTF	TGTGCCAGCTCACCCGATCTAGGTGGGGCCAACGTCCTGACTTTC
TRBV2	NA	NA	TRBJ2-7	CASSSFAAELEQYF	TGTGCCAGCAGTTCTTTTGCAGCCGAGCTCGAGCAGTACTTC
TRBV7-2	NA	NA	TRBJ1-1	CASSPLEGEAFF	TGTGCCAGCAGCCCTCTAGAGGGCGAGGCTTTCTTT
TRBV12-3/TRBV12-4	NA	NA	TRBJ1-4	CASRRGGNEKLFF	TGTGCCAGCAGAAGAGGGGGGAATGAAAAACTGTTTTTT
TRBV5-1	NA	NA	TRBJ1-1	CASSLEGPGRNTEAFF	TGCGCCAGCAGCTTGGAGGGCCCGGGCAGGAACACTGAAGCTTTCTTT
TRBV27	once	NA	TRBJ2-1	CASSLLHDEQFF	TGTGCCAGCAGTTTACTCCATGATGAGCAGTTCTTC
TRBV7-8	NA	NA	TRBJ2-1	CASSLIGDMTHNEQFF	TGTGCCAGCAGCTTAATCGGGGATATGACCCACAATGAGCAGTTCTTC
TRBV7-6	once	NA	TRBJ2-7	CASSGGPYEQYF	TGTGCCAGCAGCGGCGGCCCCTACGAGCAGTACTTC
TRBV5-1	NA	NA	TRBJ1-4	CASSLAWGFNEKLFF	TGCGCCAGCAGCTTGGCCTGGGGGTTTAATGAAAAACTGTTTTTT
TRBV27	NA	TRBD1	TRBJ2-3	CASSWTGVADTQYF	TGTGCCAGCAGCTGGACAGGGGTCGCAGATACGCAGTATTTT
TRBV12-5	once	NA	TRBJ2-1	CASVPTGNNEQFF	TGTGCTAGTGTCCCGACAGGAAACAATGAGCAGTTCTTC
TRBV25-1	once	TRBD1	TRBJ1-5	CASTGTGNQPQHF	TGTGCCAGCACCGGGACAGGGAATCAGCCCCAGCATTTT
TRBV18	NA	NA	TRBJ2-5	CASTSRDGEETQYF	TGTGCCAGCACCTCCCGGGACGGTGAAGAGACCCAGTACTTC
TRBV18	NA	TRBD1	TRBJ2-7	CASSPGQDYEQYF	TGTGCCAGCTCACCCGGACAGGACTACGAGCAGTACTTC
TRBV6-4	NA	NA	TRBJ2-7	CASSPGTADEQYF	TGTGCCAGCAGCCCCGGGACTGCCGACGAGCAGTACTTC
TRBV29-1	NA	NA	TRBJ1-2	CSVGGANYGYTF	TGCAGCGTTGGTGGCGCTAACTATGGCTACACCTTC
TRBV7-3	NA	NA	TRBJ2-2	CASSPMTATPGELFF	TGTGCCAGCAGCCCCATGACAGCTACACCCGGGGAGCTGTTTTTT
TRBV5-4	NA	NA	TRBJ2-7	CASSLGAGNNEQYF	TGTGCCAGCAGCTTGGGGGCAGGGAACAACGAGCAGTACTTC
TRBV11-2	NA	TRBD2	TRBJ2-1	CAWGGYNEQFF	TGTGCCTGGGGGGGATACAATGAGCAGTTCTTC
TRBV6-4	NA	TRBD2	TRBJ2-3	CASSDSSGGGTDTQYF	TGTGCCAGCAGTGACTCGAGCGGGGGTGGGACAGATACGCAGTATTTT
TRBV5-6	once	NA	TRBJ2-1	CASSRVGQPGDEQFF	TGTGCCAGCAGCCGGGTAGGGCAGCCGGGCGATGAGCAGTTCTTC
TRBV3-1/TRBV3-2	NA	NA	TRBJ2-7	CASSQETGGAYEQYF	TGTGCCAGCAGCCAAGAGACGGGGGGCGCCTACGAGCAGTACTTC
TRBV5-4	NA	NA	TRBJ2-3	CASSPSPPATDTQYF	TGTGCCAGCAGCCCCTCTCCCCCCGCCACAGATACGCAGTATTTT
TRBV29-1	NA	NA	TRBJ1-1	CSVSKGMDTEAFF	TGCAGCGTATCAAAAGGCATGGACACTGAAGCTTTCTTT